What follows are 10 T cell receptor beta chains derived from one specimen sequenced in a study of cytomegalovirus exposure and HLA in healthy donors. The PCR ran on 60 Vbeta and 13 Jbeta primers. The data were produced by immunoSEQ multiplex PCR, yet TCRdb's version contains in-frame clones alone and is incomplete. The table lists about 190,000 clones, 80% of them singletons. Source material: PBMCs. These TCRs come from a woman aged 40 to 55 in good health and CMV-seronegative.

The genes are TRBV29-1 and TRBJ2-5, with D possibly being TRBD2 (6 bases). The germline V and J ends were trimmed by 1 base and 5 bases, with 17 bases remaining between them. Germline lookup yields CDR1 SQVTM and CDR2 ANQGSEA. This CDR3 is 15 amino acids long. The CDR3 reads CSVEGVGGPGETQYF. The CDR3 DNA reads as TGCAGCGTTGAAGGGGTCGGGGGACCAGGGGAGACCCAGTACTTC.

The V and J genes are TRBV7-3 and TRBJ2-3; D perhaps matches TRBD2 (5 bases). Germline CDR1 is SGHTA and CDR2 is FQGTGA. The CDR3 contains 15 residues. Trimming took 2 bases from V and 1 from J, leaving 10 bases between them. The CDR3 DNA is TGTGCCAGCAGCTTATCCGGGGTGGGCACAGATACGCAGTATTTT. Translating it yields CASSLSGVGTDTQYF. The variable domain in full, completed from reference TRBV7-3 and TRBJ2-3, reads GAGVSQTPSNKVTEKGKYVELRCDPISGHTALYWYRQSLGQGPEFLIYFQGTGAADDSGLPNDRFFAVRPEGSVSTLKIQRTERGDSAVYLCASSLSGVGTDTQYFGPGTRLTVL.

This rearrangement joins TRBV9 to TRBJ2-5; perhaps TRBD2 as D (6 bases). The germline gives CDR1 SGDLS, CDR2 YYNGEE. This CDR3 has 14 residues. V shed 4 bases and J shed 5 bases, with 15 bases lying between them. CDR3 in amino acids: CASSLRSGRETQYF. The CDR3, as DNA: TGTGCCAGCAGCCTCCGCAGTGGGAGGGAGACCCAGTACTTC.

This clone was seen once. The chain recombines TRBV5-4 with TRBJ1-1, with 10 positions matching TRBD1. V lost 4 bases to trimming and J lost 6 bases; unmatched junction nucleotides: 9. This CDR3 contains 15 residues. Germline V gene sequence: CDR1 SGHNT, CDR2 YYREEE (reference sequence). The CDR3 nucleotides read TGTGCCAGCAGCACCCTGGGACAGGGGTCCGCTGAAGCTTTCTTT. Translation: CASSTLGQGSAEAFF.

The chain joins TRBV10-3 to TRBJ2-7; D might be TRBD1 (6 bases). In germline, CDR1 is ENHRY, CDR2 SYGVKD. The CDR3 is 13 amino acids. Trimming removed 4 bases from V and 7 bases from J, with 14 bases in between. The CDR3 loop reads CAISVSGVEEQYV. The CDR3 DNA sequence: TGTGCCATCAGTGTTTCAGGGGTGGAGGAGCAGTACGTC.

The V call is TRBV9, the J call TRBJ2-7; TRBD2 matches 13 bases. The CDR3 length is 17 residues. V lost 3 bases, J lost 1 base, and 7 bases stayed unmatched. CDR1 and CDR2 from the germline V gene are SGDLS and YYNGEE. In DNA, the CDR3 is TGTGCCAGCAGCGAGGGACTAGCGGGATTTCTTTCCTACGAGCAGTACGTC. Protein product: CASSEGLAGFLSYEQYV.

V gene TRBV19 combines with J gene TRBJ1-1; 7 nucleotides match TRBD1. Germline V CDR1 and CDR2: LNHDA, SQIVND (reference sequence). V was pared by 1 base and J by 1 base, with 3 bases of the junction left unmatched. This CDR3 has 15 amino acids. Here the CDR3 reads CASSIAPGGNTEAFF. CDR3 nucleotides: TGTGCCAGTAGTATAGCCCCAGGGGGGAACACTGAAGCTTTCTTT. Complete variable domain (other parts from reference TRBV19 and TRBJ1-1): DGGITQSPKYLFRKEGQNVTLSCEQNLNHDAMYWYRQDPGQGLRLIYYSQIVNDFQKGDIAEGYSVSREKKESFPLTVTSAQKNPTAFYLCASSIAPGGNTEAFFGQGTRLTVV.

The chain uses TRBV13 and TRBJ1-4, with D maybe TRBD1 (6 bases). Germline CDR1 PRHDT, CDR2 FYEKMQ (reference sequence). CDR3 length: 17 amino acids. V was clipped by 4 bases and J by 8 bases, with 23 bases between them. CDR3 nucleotide sequence: TGTGCCAGCAGCTCCCGGGGGGGCCAATCGGGGCGGGAAAAACTGTTTTTT. It yields the protein CASSSRGGQSGREKLFF. Full variable domain (outside the CDR3, taken from reference TRBV13 and TRBJ1-4): AAGVIQSPRHLIKEKRETATLKCYPIPRHDTVYWYQQGPGQDPQFLISFYEKMQSDKGSIPDRFSAQQFSDYHSELNMSSLELGDSALYFCASSSRGGQSGREKLFFGSGTQLSVL.

J is TRBJ1-1 and V is TRBV5-8; D may be TRBD1 (6 bases). Germline loops: CDR1 SGHTS, CDR2 YDEGEE. This CDR3 has 16 amino acids. Trimming left V 4 bases short and J 7 bases short, with 23 bases between. CDR3: CASSPNYDIGQNEAFF. CDR3 DNA sequence: TGTGCCAGCAGCCCCAATTATGACATCGGACAGAATGAAGCTTTCTTT. The full variable domain, completed using reference TRBV5-8 and TRBJ1-1, is EAGVTQSPTHLIKTRGQQATLRCSPISGHTSVYWYQQALGLGLQFLLWYDEGEERNRGNFPPRFSGRQFPNYSSELNVNALELEDSALYLCASSPNYDIGQNEAFFGQGTRLTVV.

The chain couples TRBV5-6 to TRBJ1-1; D not certain. V lost 3 bases, J lost 3 bases, and 9 bases lay in between. The germline gives CDR1 SGHDT, CDR2 YYEEEE. The CDR3 has 13 residues. The CDR3 region is CASSYSTYTEAFF. The CDR3, as DNA: TGTGCCAGCAGCTATTCCACATACACTGAAGCTTTCTTT.